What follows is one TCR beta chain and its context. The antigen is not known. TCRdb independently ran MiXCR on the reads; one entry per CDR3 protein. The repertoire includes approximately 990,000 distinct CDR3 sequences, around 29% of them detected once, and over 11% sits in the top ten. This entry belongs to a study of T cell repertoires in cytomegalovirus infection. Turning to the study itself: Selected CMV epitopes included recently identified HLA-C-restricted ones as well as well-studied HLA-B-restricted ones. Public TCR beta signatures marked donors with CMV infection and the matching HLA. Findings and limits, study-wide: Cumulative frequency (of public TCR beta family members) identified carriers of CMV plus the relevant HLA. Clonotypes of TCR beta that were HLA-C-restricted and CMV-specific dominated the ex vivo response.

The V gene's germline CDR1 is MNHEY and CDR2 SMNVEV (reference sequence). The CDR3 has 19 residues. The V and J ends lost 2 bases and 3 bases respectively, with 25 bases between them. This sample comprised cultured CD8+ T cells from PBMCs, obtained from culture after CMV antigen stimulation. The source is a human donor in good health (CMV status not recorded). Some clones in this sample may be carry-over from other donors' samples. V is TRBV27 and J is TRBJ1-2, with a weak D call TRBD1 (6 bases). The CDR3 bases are TGTGCCAGCAGTTTAGTGAACGTACGAGGGGGGGTGCTTGACTATGGCTACACCTTC. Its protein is CASSLVNVRGGVLDYGYTF.